These 5 T cell receptor beta chains came from one sample sequenced in a study of T cell repertoires in cytomegalovirus infection (dated by TCRdb to about 2019). These receptors are not linked to any known antigen. These reads were obtained on an Illumina HiSeq 1500. TCRdb itself trimmed the public reads at Q25 with fastp, ran MiXCR and retained productive beta chains. Entries that share a CDR3 protein sequence are merged under the most common genes and DNA. Here the sample has approximately 990,000 distinct CDR3 sequences; approximately 31% occur a single time. 10% to 15% of the sample is taken by the ten largest. Read against the paper, the sample's treatment or condition label means: in vitro stimulation with specific CMV peptide epitopes to enrich CMV-specific T cells. The source material was cultured CD8+ T cells from PBMCs, sampled from culture after CMV antigen stimulation. These receptors originate from a human donor in good health (CMV status not recorded). Some clones in this sample may be carry-over from other donors' samples.

The sample holds many counts of this clonotype. This chain connects TRBV7-6 to TRBJ2-5; D unclear. CDR3 length: 14 residues. Looked up from germline, CDR1 is SGHVS and CDR2 is FNYEAQ. V lost 1 base to trimming and J lost 2 bases, with 8 bases between them. CDR3 in amino acids: CASSLVMRQETQYF. CDR3 DNA sequence: TGTGCCAGCAGCTTAGTCATGAGACAAGAGACCCAGTACTTC.

This clonotype was found many times. This chain uses TRBV7-9 with TRBJ2-1; 9 positions agree with TRBD2. The germline CDR1 and CDR2 sequences are SEHNR and FQNEAQ (reference sequence). Trimming cost V 0 bases and J 14 bases; bases outside gene matches: 11. The CDR3 totals 15 residues. For the CDR3, the DNA is TGTGCCAGCAGCTTAGCGATGAAAGGCGGGGGGGCTGAGTTCTTC. Amino acid sequence: CASSLAMKGGGAEFF.

The J gene is TRBJ2-2, the V gene TRBV7-6; the match to TRBD1 covers 8 bases. J lost 3 bases, V lost 4 bases, and 7 bases had no gene match. Germline assignment: CDR1 SGHVS and CDR2 FNYEAQ. The CDR3 has 16 amino acids. The CDR3 DNA is TGTGCCAGCAGCTCCGGACAGGGTAGGGACACCGGGGAGCTGTTTTTT. As protein: CASSSGQGRDTGELFF.

Written as DNA, the CDR3 is TGTGCCAGCTACCCTCCAGGGAACACTGAAGCTTTCTTT. Protein sequence: CASYPPGNTEAFF. J is TRBJ1-1 and V is TRBV27; D call uncertain. The CDR3 is 13 amino acids. Per the germline V gene, CDR1 is MNHEY and CDR2 is SMNVEV (reference sequence). V lost 8 bases and J 1 base, leaving 11 bases between the germline ends.

This clonotype came up many times. This chain connects TRBV20-1 to TRBJ1-1, with D maybe TRBD1 (5 bases). With 6 bases removed from V and 5 bases from J, the gap between germline ends came to 16 bases. The CDR3 covers 13 residues. Germline lookup yields CDR1 DFQATT and CDR2 SNEGSKA (reference sequence). The CDR3 DNA reads as TGCAGTGCCACGGGGCCGGGTCGGACTGAAGCTTTCTTT. Amino acid sequence: CSATGPGRTEAFF.